The 21 T cell receptor beta chains below come from one sample, sequenced in a study of post-analysis software for immune sequencing data (dated by TCRdb to about 2015). The library was built by means of PCR. This sample was sequenced with an Illumina HiSeq 2500. Unique molecular identifiers were incorporated into TCR beta cDNA libraries to reduce PCR and sequencing biases. The public reads were reanalyzed by TCRdb: fastp trimming at Q25, MiXCR alignment, in-frame beta chains only. Each record represents a unique CDR3 protein, reported with the most common genes and DNA among its rows. The sample contains 740,000 or so distinct CDR3 sequences, roughly half of them found a single time. Together, the top ten hold 4.6% of the sample. The antigens for these receptors are not known. Here is what the overall study found, with its caveats: Four or five TRBV segments, including TRBV5-6, TRBV5-1 and TRBV20-1, were significantly more frequent in patients than controls.

Sample: blood. The receptor set was obtained from a girl aged 5-17 years with multiple sclerosis.

Only a few counts were recorded for this clonotype. One end of the junction does not line up with germline, which may come from a read error. The chain joins TRBV3-1 to TRBJ1-5, with 7 nucleotides matching TRBD1. CDR3 length: 13 residues. Germline V lookup: CDR1 LGHDT, CDR2 YNNKEL (reference sequence). CDR3 sequence reads: CASSQGVGQPQHF. CDR3 DNA: TGCGCCAGCAGTCAGGGGGTGGGTCAGCCCCAGCATTTT. The entire variable domain, with the rest obtained from reference TRBV3-1 and TRBJ1-5, is as follows: DTAVSQTPKYLVTQMGNDKSIKCEQNLGHDTMYWYKQDSKKFLKIMFSYNNKELIINETVPNRFSPKSPDKAHLNLHINSLELGDSAVYFCASSQGVGQPQHFGDGTRLSIL.

The rearrangement links TRBV12-3 or TRBV12-4 to TRBJ2-3; 8 nucleotides align to TRBD2. V lost 11 bases and J lost 3; bases outside the gene matches: 16. The CDR3 runs to 16 residues. The CDR3 region has the DNA TGTGCCTTCAGGAAACGGGAGGGGAGAGGGACAGATACGCAGTATTTT. Protein product: CAFRKREGRGTDTQYF.

The rearrangement joins TRBV27 to TRBJ2-7, with D possibly matching TRBD2 (6 bases). Germline assignment: CDR1 MNHEY and CDR2 SMNVEV (reference sequence). The CDR3 has 17 amino acids. Trimming pared 4 bases from V and 2 bases from J, leaving 21 bases between. The chain's CDR3 is CASSYQTGLPPTYEQYF. CDR3 DNA sequence: TGTGCCAGCAGTTACCAAACGGGACTCCCCCCTACCTACGAGCAGTACTTC.

This clonotype was observed a handful of times. The chain recombines TRBV13 with TRBJ2-7, with unresolved D. With 4 bases removed from V and 6 bases from J, the gap between germline ends came to 7 bases. This CDR3 has 11 amino acids. The germline gives CDR1 PRHDT, CDR2 FYEKMQ (reference sequence). The CDR3 DNA follows: TGTGCCAGCAGCTCAGCCATCGAGCAGTACTTC. This sequence encodes CASSSAIEQYF.

This clonotype has just a few counts. The V and J genes are TRBV7-6 and TRBJ2-5, with 8 positions matching TRBD2. The CDR3 is made up of 16 amino acids. V shed 5 bases and J 4 bases; nucleotides not matched to a gene: 12. Germline lookup yields CDR1 SGHVS and CDR2 FNYEAQ. The CDR3 bases are TGTGCCAGCAGCCAACGGGGGGGACTAACCGGAGAGACCCAGTACTTC. The encoded protein is CASSQRGGLTGETQYF.

The V call is TRBV29-1, the J call TRBJ1-2, with a weak D call TRBD1 (5 bases). The V end lost 6 bases, the J end lost 12 bases, and 20 bases lay between the germline ends. The CDR3 extends over 12 amino acids. CDR1 and CDR2 (germline): SQVTM, ANQGSEA. CDR3 DNA: TGCAGCGTGGGGCAGGACACTCTATGGGACACCTTC. Translating gives CSVGQDTLWDTF.

This clonotype was recorded only once. This chain links TRBV4-1 with TRBJ1-1; 7 bases are a match to TRBD1. V trimming: 0 bases; J trimming: 0 bases; junction bases outside the gene matches: 10. This CDR3 is built from 18 residues. Germline CDR1 reads MGHRA; CDR2 reads YSYEKL. CDR3 sequence reads: CASSQDGRGQLMNTEAFF. The DNA of the CDR3 is TGCGCCAGCAGCCAAGACGGGCGGGGACAGCTCATGAACACTGAAGCTTTCTTT.

This clonotype has just one count. The rearrangement uses TRBV5-6 and TRBJ1-4, with 7 bases that match TRBD1. The CDR3 is 15 residues long. CDR1 is SGHDT, CDR2 YYEEEE, per germline. The V gene end was trimmed by 4 bases and the J gene end by 4 bases; junction bases not matched to a gene: 7. CDR3 sequence reads: CASSSEGQLNEKLFF. The CDR3 DNA reads TGTGCCAGCAGCAGCGAGGGACAGCTTAATGAAAAACTGTTTTTT.

The rearrangement uses TRBV7-2 and TRBJ2-1; D possibly corresponds to TRBD2 (6 bases). Germline values: CDR1 SGHTA, CDR2 FQGNSA. Trimming took 4 bases from V and 9 from J, leaving 19 bases between them. This CDR3 comprises 15 residues. In DNA, the CDR3 is TGTGCCAGCAGCTATGCGGGATCCCACAATGCTGAGCAGTTCTTC. Translating it yields CASSYAGSHNAEQFF.

This chain uses TRBV7-9 with TRBJ2-1; TRBD1 or TRBD2 may be the D gene (5 bases each). Trimming pared 2 bases from V and 6 bases from J, leaving 11 bases between. CDR1 SEHNR and CDR2 FQNEAQ come from the germline V gene (reference sequence). The CDR3 spans 14 residues. The CDR3 sequence is CASSLISGTNEQFF. The CDR3 DNA reads TGTGCCAGCAGCTTAATATCAGGGACCAATGAGCAGTTCTTC.

V usage is TRBV20-1 and J usage is TRBJ2-1; 9 bases line up with TRBD2. The CDR3 length is 13 residues. Germline loops: CDR1 DFQATT, CDR2 SNEGSKA (reference sequence). V shed 6 bases and J 8 bases; nucleotides not matched to a gene: 8. The CDR3, as DNA: TGCAGTGCCATCGGGACTAGCTTAGATGAGCAGTTCTTC. Translation gives CSAIGTSLDEQFF.

The chain joins TRBV29-1 to TRBJ2-1; 9 bases are shared with TRBD2. J was trimmed by 0 bases and V by 2 bases; bases with no gene match: 5. Germline V gives CDR1 SQVTM, CDR2 ANQGSEA. This CDR3 spans 16 amino acids. CDR3 in amino acids: CSVEYGGRVSYNEQFF. The CDR3 region has the DNA TGCAGCGTTGAATATGGCGGGAGGGTCTCCTACAATGAGCAGTTCTTC.

The V gene is TRBV7-9, the J gene TRBJ1-1; weak D call: TRBD1 (5 bases). The V gene lost 0 bases and the J gene lost 12 bases, with 23 bases spanning the gap. The CDR3 is 16 residues long. Germline-derived CDR1 and CDR2 are SEHNR and FQNEAQ (reference sequence). The CDR3 is CASSLAIPQGSKPPFF. The CDR3 DNA follows: TGTGCCAGCAGCTTAGCGATCCCCCAGGGCTCTAAACCCCCTTTCTTT. The variable domain in full, completed from reference TRBV7-9 and TRBJ1-1, reads DTGVSQNPRHKITKRGQNVTFRCDPISEHNRLYWYRQTLGQGPEFLTYFQNEAQLEKSRLLSDRFSAERPKGSFSTLEIQRTEQGDSAMYLCASSLAIPQGSKPPFFGQGTRLTVV.

The rearrangement joins TRBV7-6 to TRBJ2-3; 10 bases agree with TRBD2. The CDR3 has 17 amino acids. Germline CDR1 reads SGHVS; CDR2 reads FNYEAQ. The trim removed 0 bases at V and 2 bases at J, leaving 5 bases unmatched. The CDR3 is CASSLAPSGGVTDTQYF. In DNA form, the CDR3 reads TGTGCCAGCAGCTTAGCGCCTAGCGGGGGCGTCACAGATACGCAGTATTTT.

The gene calls are TRBV10-3 and TRBJ2-1; TRBD2 matches at 8 bases. There are 16 residues in the CDR3. V dropped 5 bases and J dropped 7; count of bases not matched to a gene: 13. From germline, CDR1 is ENHRY and CDR2 SYGVKD. CDR3 amino acids: CAISPSGVGRVNEQFF. The DNA for the CDR3 is TGTGCCATCAGTCCTTCCGGTGTCGGGAGGGTTAATGAGCAGTTCTTC.

Only a few counts were recorded for this clonotype. The chain couples TRBV10-3 to TRBJ2-1, with no clear D. This CDR3 has 17 amino acids. The germline gives CDR1 ENHRY, CDR2 SYGVKD. V lost 4 bases and J 5 bases, leaving 21 bases between the germline ends. The CDR3 reads CAISGYLSRGFHNEQFF. DNA for the CDR3: TGTGCCATCAGTGGTTACCTGTCACGCGGTTTCCACAATGAGCAGTTCTTC.

This chain uses TRBV20-1 with TRBJ1-1, with 7 bases that match TRBD1. The CDR3 is 14 residues long. In germline, CDR1 is DFQATT, CDR2 SNEGSKA (reference sequence). After removal of 3 bases from V and 1 base from J, the junction contained 5 bases not matched to a gene. CDR3 sequence reads: CSARTRGGNTEAFF. CDR3 in DNA: TGCAGTGCTAGGACCAGGGGGGGGAACACTGAAGCTTTCTTT.

This rearrangement joins TRBV20-1 to TRBJ2-1; 9 nucleotides agree with TRBD1. Germline assignment: CDR1 DFQATT and CDR2 SNEGSKA (reference sequence). V dropped 6 bases and J dropped 9; count of bases not matched to a gene: 9. CDR3 length: 13 residues. CDR3 in amino acids: CSANPGQGSEQFF. The CDR3 DNA reads TGCAGTGCAAATCCGGGACAGGGATCTGAGCAGTTCTTC.

The rearrangement joins TRBV15 to TRBJ2-2; 9 nucleotides line up with TRBD1. CDR3 length equals 16 residues. Germline V lookup: CDR1 LNHNV, CDR2 YYDKDF (reference sequence). With V trimmed by 4 bases and J by 1 base, 4 bases remained unmatched. The CDR3 DNA reads as TGTGCCACCAGCAATCCGGGACAGGGGAACACCGGGGAGCTGTTTTTT. Translation gives CATSNPGQGNTGELFF. Full variable domain (remainder filled in from reference TRBV15 and TRBJ2-2): DAMVIQNPRYQVTQFGKPVTLSCSQTLNHNVMYWYQQKSSQAPKLLFHYYDKDFNNEADTPDNFQSRRPNTSFCFLDIRSPGLGDTAMYLCATSNPGQGNTGELFFGEGSRLTVL.

This clonotype has more than one count but fewer than ten. CDR3 protein: CASSFQGGGRSGNTIYF. CDR3 nucleotide sequence: TGTGCCAGCAGCTTCCAGGGGGGGGGGCGCTCTGGAAACACCATATATTTT. The V and J genes are TRBV11-2 and TRBJ1-3; the match to TRBD1 covers 7 bases. Germline assignment: CDR1 SGHAT and CDR2 FQNNGV. The ends lost 3 bases at V and 0 bases at J; junction bases unmatched: 8. The CDR3 covers 17 residues.

This clonotype was recorded at least ten times. The CDR3 protein is CSARGQPSVPWDEQYF. CDR3 nucleotides: TGCAGTGCTAGAGGACAGCCCAGCGTACCCTGGGACGAGCAGTACTTC. The rearrangement links TRBV20-1 to TRBJ2-7; TRBD1 is a possible D gene (5 bases). The germline CDR1 and CDR2 sequences are DFQATT and SNEGSKA (reference sequence). Trimming removed 1 base from V and 5 bases from J, with 21 bases in between. CDR3 length: 16 amino acids.